This record concerns one T cell receptor beta chain sequence. There is no known antigen for this receptor. No clone much larger than this one lies a single base away; base qualities are absent. Enrolling through a virtual design, the prospective study's participants ranged in age from about 18 to 89 years and lived across about two dozen United States geographic areas. To assign participants to cohorts, the prospective study relied on clinical history that participants themselves reported in a screening survey and a study questionnaire. In the prospective study, whole blood, serum and a nasopharyngeal or oropharyngeal swab were collected from each participant by mobile phlebotomists. Prospective study participants could optionally give additional blood draws and questionnaires over a roughly two-month period. Before DNA extraction, blood samples from the prospective study were shipped at room temperature or frozen.

The data derive from a study of blood T cell repertoires in COVID-19 (TCRdb year 2020). About the full investigation: Samples covering the acute and convalescent phases of COVID-19 were provided by collaborators in the United States, Italy and Spain. Samples were obtained from the ongoing ImmuneRACE study (first 160 participants) and from 950 to 1,500 subjects provided by 6 global collaborators. Where available, HLA class I and class II types were obtained from metadata supplied by the sample provider rather than from assay-based typing. The prospective study material was composed of cDNA or gDNA derived from T cells, B-cell-depleted T cells, or PBMCs. Sample metadata almost always included a de-identified subject ID, COVID-19 status, age in years and sex. The dataset comprised deeply sampled blood TCRbeta repertoires from subjects exposed to, actively infected with, or recovered from COVID-19. A freely available public database, intended as a resource for researchers studying the immune response to SARS-CoV-2, is where the repertoires were released. The full study reports these points: The amount of clinical and demographic metadata varied by source and participant and was provided uncurated.

TCRbeta CDR3 regions were amplified from genomic DNA using the immunoSEQ Assay, a bias-controlled multiplex PCR. From the authors' description of their analysis: The number of nucleated cells in each sample was estimated by amplification of reference gene primers within the assay. To quantify the absolute abundance of each unique TCRbeta CDR3 rearrangement, sequence reads were collapsed and filtered. For each sample, productive Simpson clonality was calculated by taking the square root of Simpson's diversity index across productive rearrangements. As stored in TCRdb, this immuneACCESS dataset retains in-frame rearrangements with V and J assigned. A fraction of the clones does not appear; measured against another copy, unresolved V genes explain less than half of the discrepancy, and the remainder lacks a known reason. V and J calls and clone size are as listed in that table; D and trimming were resolved from the DNA. The sample contains over 350,000 clones, around 90% of them found a single time. Of the sample, approximately 2% falls within the top ten clones.

The CDR3 measures 14 amino acids from cysteine to phenylalanine. Only the CDR3 DNA is retained, 42 bases long and in frame from the first base. Reading the germline V gene (reference sequence) gives CDR1 GTSNPN and CDR2 SVGIG. Trimming at the junction amounts to 0 bases on V and 3 bases on J, and the germline ends lie 10 bases apart. This TCR derives from a woman aged 18-30 years with acute COVID-19. The chain is encoded by TRBV30 joined to TRBJ2-3, with a weak D call of TRBD2 (5 bases match). Source material: PBMCs or T cells enriched from blood (not recorded which). The CDR3 region: CAWSVEGKTDTQYF. The bases are TGTGCCTGGAGTGTAGAGGGTAAGACAGATACGCAGTATTTT.